Listed here is a single T cell receptor beta chain. No cognate antigen has been identified for it. Qualities for individual bases were not recorded, and no much larger clone is one base off. The record originates from a study of cytomegalovirus exposure and HLA in healthy donors (dated by TCRdb to 2017 to 2019). The study in broad terms: In an earlier analysis of around 540 of the donors, 276 Gb of sequence data and 120 million or so unique TCR beta sequences from 150 million to 200 million T cells were reported. In a later analysis, previously published TCR beta repertoires from 670 or so donors were re-analyzed and high-resolution HLA genotyping was added so that TCR occurrence patterns could be studied. About 280 gigabases of sequencing data and approximately 80 million unique TCR sequences were included in an early release covering 550 to 650 HLA-typed donors. A separate validation cohort of roughly 130 different subjects was used in addition to the roughly 700-subject first cohort. The aim of the study was to test whether cataloging public T cell receptors could identify signatures of past pathogen exposure. An earlier analysis of some 600 of the donors applied high-throughput TCR beta sequencing to assess whether each TCR beta V gene segment acted as functional or pseudogenic. To predict cytomegalovirus infection status, the study brought together high-throughput TCR immunosequencing, statistical association of individual TCRs with disease status, and machine learning. Genome-wide SNP genotypes for about three fifths of the roughly 670 donors were used in a later genetic analysis, which treated that subset as a discovery cohort. Rather than using new phenotypic data, the later analysis identified candidate immune exposures from TCR beta sequences and from how often those sequences occurred across donors. Donor age, sex, ethnicity and CMV serostatus were compiled together with the repertoire data. Of the roughly 400 genotyped donors, about 80% fell in the genetic ancestry cluster associated with self-reported Caucasian donors. Both class I and class II loci were covered by HLA typing, at four-digit resolution. Every discovery cohort repertoire had been produced on one sequencing platform. Because of strong linkage in the cohort, five DR-DQ haplotypes were treated as single units for association and clustering. The number of typed donors differed by locus: roughly 620-630 for A, B, C, DRB1 and DQB1; approximately 520 for DQA1; approximately 600 for DPA1; and approximately 450 for DPB1. The study used immunosequencing to profile the T cell repertoires of several hundred subjects and linked those repertoires to cytomegalovirus serostatus. Across approximately 400 genotyped donors of the cohort, an average of about 240,000 unique TCR beta nucleotide sequences per donor were sequenced, and 15% to 20% of those sequences were non-productive.

In total, 630 or so healthy bone marrow donors made up the cohort. At the time of sampling, all cohort members were nominally healthy, though unrecorded immune exposures were likely present. The donor tested CMV seronegative, placing the donor among the 352 seronegative members of the cohort. A peripheral blood sample was collected from each donor, and TCR beta sequencing was performed on peripheral blood mononuclear cells. The Qiagen DNeasy Blood Extraction Kit was used to extract genomic DNA from the blood cell samples. The germline V gene encodes CDR1 SGDLS and CDR2 YYNGEE. The CDR3 spans 14 residues, from the cysteine through the phenylalanine. Only the CDR3 portion is preserved as DNA: 42 bases, with reading frame beginning at the first base. Between the V and J ends, shortened by 0 bases and 7 bases respectively, the junction contains 11 bases. The method was the immunoSEQ multiplex PCR assay. For the multiplex PCR, a mixture combining 60 forward primers for TCR Vbeta segments and 13 reverse primers for TCR Jbeta segments was used. A multiplex PCR assay on genomic DNA amplified the CDR3 region of rearranged TCR beta genes. Amplified TCR beta libraries were sequenced as 87-base-pair reads on the Illumina HiSeq System. Per the authors' processing: A later analysis tallied around 80 million unique TCR beta chains across the 600 to 700 repertoires, and 10 million to 11 million of those chains were shared by two or more donors. Raw reads were error-corrected and collapsed into unique sequences with a nearest-neighbor algorithm that merged closely related sequences to remove PCR and sequencing errors. V, D and J gene segments were assigned by aligning CDR3 sequences to IMGT reference sequences. For a sequence to be retained, a match of at least six nucleotides was required to both a V gene segment and a J gene segment. A rearrangement counted as productive if the CDR3 had no stop codons and remained in frame with V and J, and every other rearrangement counted as non-productive. CDR3 was defined according to IMGT convention as the region running from the second conserved V-encoded cysteine to the conserved J-encoded phenylalanine. In an earlier analysis of more than 550 of the donors, sequences lacking an unambiguous match to a single V gene segment were excluded. In an earlier analysis of approximately 590 of the donors, V segments were called functional above 56.7% productive rearrangements and were called segregating when the between-donor standard deviation exceeded 5%. A statistical classification framework was developed to diagnose cytomegalovirus status using the catalog of TCR beta chain sequences. A later analysis assigned V and J genes by comparing TCR nucleotide sequences with IMGT/GENE-DB human TR gene sequences. The TCRdist pipeline was used in a later analysis to assign CDR3 sequences and most-parsimonious VDJ recombination scenarios. In a later analysis, each TCR beta chain was defined by its CDR3 amino acid sequence together with its V-gene family, and reads lacking a unique V-gene family were excluded. To address suspected cross-contamination and a sequencing artifact, a later analysis removed around 600 highly shared, low-generation-probability nucleotide sequences. In a later analysis, a clonal expansion index for each public chain was calculated from normalized within-repertoire ranks of inferred template counts. In a later analysis, generation probabilities were computed using a VDJ recombination model fitted to out-of-frame rearrangements, and the results were checked against IGoR. In a later analysis, TCR-TCR, TCR-HLA and TCR-CMV co-occurrence was scored with hypergeometric tests, and a repertoire-size bias correction was applied to TCR pairs. False discovery rates were estimated in a later analysis by permuting HLA or CMV assignments 20 times. In a later analysis, co-occurring TCRs were grouped with DBSCAN, and TCRdist sequence similarity was added when clustering was performed within HLA-allele-positive subsets. Repertoires with fewer than 30,000 or more than 120,000 public chains were left out of co-occurrence clustering, as were five repertoires with anomalous nucleotide sharing. Not all clones reach the TCRdb copy of this immuneACCESS table, which keeps in-frame sequences only. Checked studies attribute under half of the gap to unresolved V genes and leave the rest unexplained. That table gives V, J and clone size, and the DNA gave D and trimming. Across this sample there are 150,000 to 250,000 clones, with 65% to 90% seen only once. The ten largest clonotypes hold under 3% of the sample.

Overall results and qualifications from the work: A later analysis found that HLA-associated TCR beta chains were more clonally expanded and had lower generation probabilities than equally common non-associated chains. In a later analysis, several top co-occurrence clusters were reported to appear linked to parvovirus B19, influenza, CMV and Epstein-Barr virus. According to a later analysis, most CMV-associated TCR beta chains appeared to be HLA-restricted, and the HLA associations seemed to be driven largely by CMV exposure. The presence/absence analyses assumed that sequencing depth was roughly uniform across donors, and that assumption may not be true. Linkage disequilibrium might explain the correlated functional status among segregating V segments, but an unknown experimental factor could not be ruled out. In vitro tests confirmed that three of the cytomegalovirus-associated TCR beta chains recognize cytomegalovirus antigens. The earlier analysis of about 600 of the donors excluded fewer than 20 rarely observed V segments, including chromosome 9 orphons, because counts were too low. A total of 150 to 200 TCR beta chains were listed by the study as associated with cytomegalovirus. The only immune exposure information available for the cohort was CMV serostatus. While some public TCRs were present in many individuals, most TCR sequences turned up only very rarely across donors. According to a later genetic analysis, donors in an Asian-associated ancestry cluster had fewer N-insertions in productive TCRs than the roughly 700-donor mean. When HLA alleles, especially DR and DQ, strongly co-occurred, attributing TCR associations to individual alleles was difficult. Some IMGT-functional V segments, including TRBV6-2 and TRBV6-3, could not be distinguished by the 87-base-pair reads and were therefore excluded. A cluster of highly shared sequence variants was judged likely to be a technical artifact of the sequencing pipeline. A further reported finding was that TCR beta sequences accurately predicted the HLA-A and HLA-B alleles for most subjects in the first cohort. In a later analysis, around 17,000 TCR beta sequences were associated with specific HLA alleles at a false discovery rate of 0.05. In a later genetic analysis, a missense DCLRE1C variant was associated with V-gene and J-gene trimming of TCR beta chains, and the association was replicated in an independent cohort. In an earlier analysis of 500 to 650 of the donors, most TCR beta V segments appeared in productive rearrangements about 90% or about 30% of the time, broadly matching IMGT annotations. The authors suggested that the approach could potentially be generalized to other disease states and immunological phenotypes. Only TCR beta chains were sequenced in this cohort, and the absence of alpha or paired-chain data limited detectable features. The classifier was reported to diagnose cytomegalovirus status with high specificity and sensitivity in both the original cohort and the validation cohort. A later analysis found that TCR association rates varied across HLA loci, with DRB1 alleles showing the most associated TCRs and HLA-C alleles the fewest. Because some donors lacked HLA typing at each locus, the association tests relied only on the typed subset.

Material for sequencing was PBMCs. The rearrangement joined TRBV9 to TRBJ1-5, and the D gene may be TRBD1, 6 bases matching. The TCR comes from a woman between 45 and 65 years old in good health and CMV-seronegative. CDR3 region: CASSVAGVGQPQHF. The base sequence is TGTGCCAGCAGCGTAGCAGGGGTCGGGCAGCCCCAGCATTTT.